The 17 T cell receptor beta chains listed next were all sequenced from one sample in a study of blood T cells in healthy people across ages. Sample-barcoded 5' priming and a J-beta primer mix drove a second PCR of 7 to 11 cycles. In TCRdb, the 5' RACE reads were re-called with MiXCR into one record per CDR3 protein. The sample yields around 900,000 distinct CDR3 sequences, roughly 51% seen once. The material sequenced was blood. The receptor set was obtained from a woman aged 60-75 years in good health.

This chain connects TRBV7-2 to TRBJ2-7, with D tentatively TRBD1 or TRBD2 (5 bases each). Trimming left V 5 bases short and J 2 bases short, with 16 bases between. There are 15 residues in the CDR3. Germline V gene lookup returns CDR1 SGHTA and CDR2 FQGNSA. CDR3 coding DNA: TGTGCCAGCAGCGCATCCGGGACGGCCGCCTACGAGCAGTACTTC. It specifies CASSASGTAAYEQYF. Combining the CDR3 with reference TRBV7-2 and TRBJ2-7 gives the whole variable domain GAGVSQSPSNKVTEKGKDVELRCDPISGHTALYWYRQSLGQGLEFLIYFQGNSAPDKSGLPSDRFSAERTGGSVSTLTIQRTQQEDSAVYLCASSASGTAAYEQYFGPGTRLTVT.

The sample holds a few counts of this clonotype. V and J are TRBV29-1 and TRBJ1-1; no clear D. The CDR3 extends over 11 amino acids. V was shortened by 5 bases and J by 2 bases, with 6 bases between the two germline ends. Germline V gene lookup returns CDR1 SQVTM and CDR2 ANQGSEA. The CDR3 reads CSVYFNTEAFF. CDR3 DNA sequence: TGCAGCGTTTATTTCAACACTGAAGCTTTCTTT.

The chain is built from TRBV12-3 or TRBV12-4 and TRBJ1-1, with D possibly TRBD1 on 6 matching bases. Trimming took 7 bases from V and 5 from J, leaving 11 bases between them. This CDR3 is 12 amino acids long. This CDR3 is CASNGGLTEAFF. The CDR3 nucleotides are TGTGCCAGCAATGGGGGGCTGACTGAAGCTTTCTTT.

This clonotype was recorded a few times. The chain combines TRBV28 with TRBJ1-2; D is perhaps TRBD1 (6 bases). The germline V gene has CDR1 MDHEN and CDR2 SYDVKM. The V end lost 6 bases, the J end lost 2 bases, and 10 bases lay between the germline ends. There are 13 residues in the CDR3. The DNA for the CDR3 is TGTGCCAGCAGAACAACAGGGAACTATGGCTACACCTTC. Protein: CASRTTGNYGYTF.

The V and J genes are TRBV7-2 and TRBJ1-5, with no clear D. This CDR3 has 15 amino acids. The ends were cut back, 1 base at V and 0 bases at J, with 7 bases in the middle. Germline loops: CDR1 SGHTA, CDR2 FQGNSA. CDR3 coding DNA: TGTGCCAGCAGCTTAGTTGGGGATAGCAATCAGCCCCAGCATTTT. It specifies CASSLVGDSNQPQHF.

This clonotype was seen a handful of times. The rearrangement uses TRBV18 and TRBJ2-6; D assignment may be TRBD1 or TRBD2 (5 bases each). The germline V and J ends were trimmed by 4 bases and 1 base, with 20 bases remaining between them. This CDR3 contains 19 residues. Germline values: CDR1 KGHSH, CDR2 LQKENI. The CDR3 coding sequence is TGTGCCAGCTCACGTTTCCGGGACCTAACTCTTTCTGGGGCCAACGTCCTGACTTTC. It codes for CASSRFRDLTLSGANVLTF.

Regarding this clonotype: A junction end diverges from the germline sequence, so it may reflect a read error. The chain employs TRBV5-1 and TRBJ2-1; 7 nucleotides align to TRBD2. Germline V gene sequence: CDR1 SGHRS, CDR2 YFSETQ. The CDR3 length is 17 residues. CDR3 coding DNA: TGTGCCAGCAGCTTGGCCCGGACTAGTCGAATTGGTAATGAGCAGTTCTTC. It encodes CASSLARTSRIGNEQFF.

The chain has TRBV5-1 and TRBJ1-2, with 9 bases identical to TRBD1. The CDR3 has 16 residues. After removal of 4 bases from V and 4 bases from J, the junction contained 11 bases not matched to a gene. CDR1 is SGHRS, CDR2 YFSETQ, per germline. This CDR3 reads CASSLRHRGQSYGYTF. In DNA form, the CDR3 reads TGCGCCAGCAGCCTGAGACACAGGGGGCAATCCTATGGCTACACCTTC.

V is TRBV20-1 and J is TRBJ2-6; D ambiguous. The germline gives CDR1 DFQATT, CDR2 SNEGSKA (reference sequence). There are 13 residues in the CDR3. The ends were cut back, 2 bases at V and 12 bases at J, with 14 bases in the middle. The CDR3 reads CSARSPDGFVLTF. The CDR3 coding sequence is TGCAGTGCTAGATCCCCGGACGGATTCGTCCTGACTTTC.

The table lists this clonotype with many counts. This rearrangement joins TRBV30 to TRBJ2-7; D is perhaps TRBD2 (5 bases). V was shortened by 5 bases and J by 3 bases, with 8 bases between the two germline ends. CDR3 length: 11 residues. The germline gives CDR1 GTSNPN, CDR2 SVGIG (reference sequence). The CDR3 here is CAWGLSYEQYF. CDR3 nucleotides: TGTGCCTGGGGACTTAGCTACGAGCAGTACTTC.

The V gene is TRBV6-1, the J gene TRBJ1-5; 8 nucleotides match TRBD1. Germline V gives CDR1 MNHNS, CDR2 SASEGT. With V trimmed by 10 bases and J by 2 bases, 13 bases remained unmatched. The CDR3 is 16 residues long. The DNA for the CDR3 is TGTGCCACCGATTGGACAGGGCTTCAAGGCAATCAGCCCCAGCATTTT. This codes for CATDWTGLQGNQPQHF.

The gene calls are TRBV7-9 and TRBJ1-2; weak D call: TRBD1 (5 bases). The V end was cut by 5 bases, the J end by 3 bases, with 10 bases between. Germline V lookup: CDR1 SEHNR, CDR2 FQNEAQ (reference sequence). The CDR3 spans 13 residues. In nucleotides, the CDR3 is TGTGCCAGCAGCCCGGGGCGACACTATGGCTACACCTTC. It specifies CASSPGRHYGYTF.

V gene TRBV20-1 combines with J gene TRBJ2-4; perhaps TRBD2 as D (5 bases). V lost 2 bases, J lost 3 bases, and 11 bases lay in between. The CDR3 consists of 14 residues. Germline V lookup: CDR1 DFQATT, CDR2 SNEGSKA (reference sequence). The CDR3 here is CSARREIGKNIQYF. The DNA for the CDR3 is TGCAGTGCTAGAAGGGAGATCGGCAAAAACATTCAGTACTTC.

The rearrangement links TRBV10-3 to TRBJ2-7, with 8 bases fitting TRBD2. J was trimmed by 2 bases and V by 0 bases; bases with no gene match: 6. The CDR3 sequence is 16 residues long. Germline values: CDR1 ENHRY, CDR2 SYGVKD. CDR3 residues: CAISESPGLGTYEQYF. The CDR3 DNA reads as TGTGCCATCAGTGAGTCCCCGGGACTAGGAACCTACGAGCAGTACTTC.

This chain joins TRBV9 and TRBJ2-3; D uncertain. This CDR3 spans 12 amino acids. V shed 4 bases and J shed 6 bases, with 9 bases lying between them. Germline CDR1 SGDLS, CDR2 YYNGEE. The CDR3: CASSSHIDTQYF. CDR3 sequence (DNA): TGTGCCAGCAGCTCGCACATTGATACGCAGTATTTT.

The CDR3, as DNA: TGCAGCGTAGGGCCAGCGGGAGGGGGCACAGATACGCAGTATTTT. Residues: CSVGPAGGGTDTQYF. This chain joins TRBV29-1 and TRBJ2-3, with 10 bases fitting TRBD2. The CDR3 length is 15 residues. Trimming took 6 bases from V and 1 from J; bases not matched to a gene: 7. Germline loops: CDR1 SQVTM, CDR2 ANQGSEA.

This chain connects TRBV20-1 to TRBJ2-4; D is perhaps TRBD2 (6 bases). Germline values: CDR1 DFQATT, CDR2 SNEGSKA (reference sequence). The V and J ends lost 1 base and 4 bases respectively, with 14 bases between them. The CDR3 runs to 15 residues. CDR3 protein: CSARGGGILKNIQYF. The CDR3 DNA reads as TGCAGTGCTAGAGGCGGAGGGATTCTAAAAAACATTCAGTACTTC.